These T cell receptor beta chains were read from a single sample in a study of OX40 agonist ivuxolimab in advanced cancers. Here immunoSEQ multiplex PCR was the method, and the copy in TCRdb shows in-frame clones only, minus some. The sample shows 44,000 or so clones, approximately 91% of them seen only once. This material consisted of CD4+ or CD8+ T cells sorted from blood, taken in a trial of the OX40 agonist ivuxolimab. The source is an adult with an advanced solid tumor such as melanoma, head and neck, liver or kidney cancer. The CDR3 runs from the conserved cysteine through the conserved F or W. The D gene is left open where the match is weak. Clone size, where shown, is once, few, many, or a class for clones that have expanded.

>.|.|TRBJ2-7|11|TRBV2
TGTGCCAGCAGTGAAGCGGGCGAGCAGTACTTC
CASSEAGEQYF
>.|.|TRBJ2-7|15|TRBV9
TGTGCCAGCAGCGTAGACCCGGGACACTTAAGGGAGCAGTACTTC
CASSVDPGHLREQYF
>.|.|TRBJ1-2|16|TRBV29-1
TGCAGCGTTGTCCCCCCGTTGGGAATAACTAACTATGGCTACACCTTC
CSVVPPLGITNYGYTF
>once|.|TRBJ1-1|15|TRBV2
TGTGCCAGCAGTGAAGCGGTAGTGTTGAACACTGAAGCTTTCTTT
CASSEAVVLNTEAFF
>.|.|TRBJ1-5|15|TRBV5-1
TGCGCCAGCAGCTTCTCAGGGGATAGCAATCAGCCCCAGCATTTT
CASSFSGDSNQPQHF
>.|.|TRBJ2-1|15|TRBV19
TGTGCCAGTAGTATGGGCGGCCACTCGCCGGTCGAGCAGTTCTTC
CASSMGGHSPVEQFF
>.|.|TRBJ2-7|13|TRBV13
TGTGCCAGCAGCTTTGGTCAGAGCTACGAGCAGTACTTC
CASSFGQSYEQYF
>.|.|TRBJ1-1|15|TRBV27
TGTGCCAGCGGATCTGGAGGATACGGCCACACTGAAGCTTTCTTT
CASGSGGYGHTEAFF
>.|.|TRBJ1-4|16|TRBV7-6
TGTGCCAGCAGCTTATATGGCCGACCAACTAATGAAAAACTGTTTTTT
CASSLYGRPTNEKLFF
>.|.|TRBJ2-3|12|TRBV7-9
TGTGCCAGCATAAGGGGTTCTGGTACGCAGTATTTT
CASIRGSGTQYF
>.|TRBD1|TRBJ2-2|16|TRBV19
TGTGCCAGTAGTATTGGACAGGGGGCCTCTGCCGGGGAGCTGTTTTTT
CASSIGQGASAGELFF
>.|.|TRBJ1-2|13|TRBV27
TGTGCCAGCAGCCTAGGACGGAACTATGGCTACACCTTC
CASSLGRNYGYTF
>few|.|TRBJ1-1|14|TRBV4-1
TGCGCCAGCATCCCCGAGAGGGGGTGGACTGAAGCTTTCTTT
CASIPERGWTEAFF
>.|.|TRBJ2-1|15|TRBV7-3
TGTGCCAGCAGCCACATCGGGAGCTCCTACAATGAGCAGTTCTTC
CASSHIGSSYNEQFF
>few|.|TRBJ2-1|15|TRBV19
TGTGCCAGTAGTCCACAGGCCCGCTTCGACAATGAGCAGTTCTTC
CASSPQARFDNEQFF
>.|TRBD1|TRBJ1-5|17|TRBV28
TGTGCCAGCACCTTACTGGTGGGGGGACAGGGGATTCAGCCCCAGCATTTT
CASTLLVGGQGIQPQHF
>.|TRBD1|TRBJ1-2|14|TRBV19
TGTGCCAGTAGAGGGACAGCGACTATCTATGGCTACACCTTC
CASRGTATIYGYTF
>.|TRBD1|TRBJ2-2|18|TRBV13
TGTGCCAGCAGCTTATGGGACAGGGGAGTATTCGGCACCGGGGAGCTGTTTTTT
CASSLWDRGVFGTGELFF
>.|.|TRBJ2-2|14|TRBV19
TGTGCCAGCCGAACAGGGCCCTACACCGGGGAGCTGTTTTTT
CASRTGPYTGELFF
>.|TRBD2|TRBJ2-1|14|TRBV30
TGTGCCTGGAGTGAGGCGGGAGGGCCCGTTGAGCAGTTCTTC
CAWSEAGGPVEQFF
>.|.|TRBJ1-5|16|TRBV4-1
TGCACCAGCAGCCAGGACAGTTCCCCGAGCAATCAGCCCCAGCATTTT
CTSSQDSSPSNQPQHF
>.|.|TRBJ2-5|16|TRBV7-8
TGTGCCAGCAGCTTAGACAGGGAGGGGAACCAAGAGACCCAGTACTTC
CASSLDREGNQETQYF
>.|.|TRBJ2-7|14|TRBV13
TGTGCCAGCAGCTTACAGGGCAGCTCCTACGAGCAGTACTTC
CASSLQGSSYEQYF
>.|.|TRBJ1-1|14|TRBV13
TGTGCCAGCAGCTCGACTGGGAGGAACACTGAAGCTTTCTTT
CASSSTGRNTEAFF
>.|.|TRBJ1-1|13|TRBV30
TGTGCCTGGAGTGTAGGGCCTCACACTGAAGCTTTCTTT
CAWSVGPHTEAFF
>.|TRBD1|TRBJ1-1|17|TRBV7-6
TGTGCCAGCAGCCCCTCCCTGACAGGGGGCAGGAGCACTGAAGCTTTCTTT
CASSPSLTGGRSTEAFF
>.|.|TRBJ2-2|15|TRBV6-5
TGTGCCAGCAGTTACTGGGCGGGGGCGACCGGGGAGCTGTTTTTT
CASSYWAGATGELFF
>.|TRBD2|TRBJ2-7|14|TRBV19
TGTGCCAGTAGTCCCGGGACTAGCGGCTACGAGCAGTACTTC
CASSPGTSGYEQYF
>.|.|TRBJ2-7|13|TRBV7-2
TGTGCCAGCAGCTTCACAGGGAGCTACGAGCAGTACTTC
CASSFTGSYEQYF
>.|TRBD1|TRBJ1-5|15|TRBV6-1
TGTGCCAGCAGTGAAGCTCGGGACAGGGATCAGCCCCAGCATTTT
CASSEARDRDQPQHF
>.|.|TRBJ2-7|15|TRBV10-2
TGCGCCAGCAGTGCCCCTAGCTTCTACTCCTACGAGCAGTACTTC
CASSAPSFYSYEQYF
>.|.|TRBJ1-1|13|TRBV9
TGTGCCAGCAGCCCCTTAGGCGGCAATGAAGCTTTCTTT
CASSPLGGNEAFF